This section outlines one T cell receptor (beta chain) sequence together with its context. The protocol was immunoSEQ multiplex PCR, while the TCRdb copy is restricted to in-frame clones and leaves out a portion. The data show roughly 700,000 clones, approximately 79% seen once. The CDR3 extends over 15 amino acids. Unmatched junction bases numbered 9, after V lost 3 bases and J lost 6 bases. The V gene's germline CDR1 is MNHNY and CDR2 SVGAGI (reference sequence). Negatively enriched CD4+ T cells were divided by CD45RA into naive and memory. The data are from a study of shared clonotypes between healthy human individuals.

V usage is TRBV6-6 and J usage is TRBJ2-7; 9 positions match TRBD2. The clonotype was recovered from a young woman in good health. The sample taken for sequencing was memory CD4+ T cells sorted from blood. The subset: CD45RA-negative fraction. The chain's CDR3 is CASSYSGRRTGEQYF. The CDR3 DNA reads TGTGCCAGCAGTTATAGCGGGAGAAGAACGGGCGAGCAGTACTTC.